Listed here are 22 T cell receptor beta chains from one sample, sequenced in a study of T cells expressing NK-cell markers. TCRdb reanalyzed the 5' RACE reads and collapses them to one entry per CDR3 protein, without DNA. Its listing shows around 260,000 distinct CDR3 sequences. Sequenced input: blood T cells: a sorted CD56 or NKG2C T cell subset, CD4+ or CD8+ T cells, or bulk PBMC T cells (not recorded which). These receptors were obtained from a woman aged 18 to 69 in good health.

The CDR3 sequence: CASRTGGGGRSPLHF. The chain recombines TRBV6-1 with TRBJ1-6. The CDR3 has 15 amino acids. Germline V lookup: CDR1 MNHNS, CDR2 SASEGT.

This CDR3 is CASSQRDRGEAFF. V usage is TRBV14 and J usage is TRBJ1-1; TCRdb proposes TRBD1, but this gene call is untestable without DNA. This CDR3 contains 13 residues. Germline CDR1 reads SGHDN; CDR2 reads FVKESK.

J is TRBJ2-1 and V is TRBV7-3; TCRdb calls TRBD1, which cannot be checked without DNA. Germline assignment: CDR1 SGHTA and CDR2 FQGTGA. The CDR3 totals 16 residues. CDR3 sequence: CASSPVGGELYNEQFF.

The chain joins TRBV27 to TRBJ2-3; TCRdb picks TRBD2, but there is no DNA to check that call. This CDR3 contains 16 residues. The germline gives CDR1 MNHEY, CDR2 SMNVEV (reference sequence). The CDR3 loop is CASRGLAGARIDTQYF.

The chain couples TRBV5-1 to TRBJ1-2; TCRdb outputs TRBD1, but without DNA this stays unchecked. CDR3 length equals 15 residues. The V gene's germline CDR1 is SGHRS and CDR2 YFSETQ. CDR3: CASSTTGAGNYGYTF.

This rearrangement joins TRBV3-1 to TRBJ2-7. Germline values: CDR1 LGHDT, CDR2 YNNKEL (reference sequence). The CDR3 covers 14 residues. This chain's CDR3 is CASSQDDLRYEQYF.

The chain recombines TRBV12-3 or TRBV12-4 with TRBJ1-2; checking the TCRdb D call of TRBD1 is not possible without DNA. The CDR3 is made up of 15 amino acids. CDR3 protein: CASSLPGTTRGGYTF.

The chain has TRBV21-1 and TRBJ1-6; TCRdb reports TRBD1, a call that lacks DNA to check it against. TRBV21-1 is termed a pseudogene. The CDR3 length is 15 residues. The CDR3 loop reads CASSKGGQSDSPLHF.

This CDR3 is CASSVDPGSQETQYF. The rearrangement links TRBV9 to TRBJ2-5; TCRdb's D call of TRBD1 is untestable without DNA. In germline, CDR1 is SGDLS, CDR2 YYNGEE. CDR3 size: 15 residues. The whole variable domain, filled in from reference TRBV9 and TRBJ2-5, reads DSGVTQTPKHLITATGQRVTLRCSPRSGDLSVYWYQQSLDQGLQFLIQYYNGEERAKGNILERFSAQQFPDLHSELNLSSLELGDSALYFCASSVDPGSQETQYFGPGTRLLVL.

The chain is built from TRBV7-6 and TRBJ2-7; TCRdb reports TRBD2, a call that lacks DNA to check it against. The V gene's germline CDR1 is SGHVS and CDR2 FNYEAQ. The CDR3 runs to 14 residues. CDR3: CASSLILAGYEQYF.

The V and J genes are TRBV20-1 and TRBJ2-1; the D gene TCRdb calls, TRBD2, cannot be checked with no DNA. CDR3 size: 16 residues. CDR1 DFQATT and CDR2 SNEGSKA come from the germline V gene (reference sequence). The CDR3 is CSARNVRGGSYNEQFF.

This sequence joins TRBV5-1 and TRBJ2-2; the TCRdb call, TRBD2, lacks DNA for checking. This CDR3 comprises 19 residues. Germline CDR1 and CDR2: SGHRS and YFSETQ. This CDR3 is CASSLVGTSDSSYTGELFF.

The chain recombines TRBV19 with TRBJ1-2; the TRBD1 assignment by TCRdb is unverifiable without DNA. CDR1 is LNHDA and CDR2 is SQIVND in the germline V gene (reference sequence). The CDR3 is made up of 15 amino acids. CDR3 loop: CASKRDLDRVYGYTF.

CDR3 sequence reads: CASSLDFRYNEQFF. The V and J genes are TRBV12-3 or TRBV12-4 and TRBJ2-1. CDR3 length: 14 residues.

The V gene is TRBV20-1, the J gene TRBJ1-1; TCRdb returns TRBD1, unconfirmable since there is no DNA. CDR3 length equals 14 residues. CDR1 and CDR2 from the germline V gene are DFQATT and SNEGSKA (reference sequence). CDR3 region: CSAPKGRGRTEAFF.

The gene calls are TRBV5-1 and TRBJ2-7; with no DNA, the TCRdb D assignment of TRBD2 cannot be verified. The length of the CDR3 is 13 residues. CDR1 is SGHRS, CDR2 YFSETQ, per germline. The CDR3 loop is CASSRTADNEQYF.

The chain is built from TRBV12-3 or TRBV12-4 and TRBJ1-6; TCRdb outputs TRBD1, but without DNA this stays unchecked. The CDR3 is made up of 14 amino acids. CDR3 region: CASSLWGFDSPLHF.

The gene calls are TRBV30 and TRBJ1-6. Germline CDR1 reads GTSNPN; CDR2 reads SVGIG (reference sequence). The CDR3 runs to 14 residues. CDR3 residues: CAWSAGSHNSPLHF.

The chain combines TRBV28 with TRBJ2-3; TCRdb gives TRBD2 as the D gene, but with no DNA this cannot be confirmed. From germline, CDR1 is MDHEN and CDR2 SYDVKM. The CDR3 length is 16 residues. Here the CDR3 reads CASSTALAGVRDTQYF.

V and J are TRBV7-3 and TRBJ2-1; with no DNA, the TCRdb D assignment of TRBD2 cannot be verified. The CDR3 spans 16 residues. CDR1 is SGHTA and CDR2 is FQGTGA in the germline V gene. CDR3 sequence: CASSLTGTSGSYEQFF. The full variable domain, rest sourced from reference TRBV7-3 and TRBJ2-1, is GAGVSQTPSNKVTEKGKYVELRCDPISGHTALYWYRQSLGQGPEFLIYFQGTGAADDSGLPNDRFFAVRPEGSVSTLKIQRTERGDSAVYLCASSLTGTSGSYEQFFGPGTRLTVL.

The J gene is TRBJ1-1, the V gene TRBV5-1; checking the TCRdb D call of TRBD1 is not possible without DNA. Germline CDR1 and CDR2: SGHRS and YFSETQ. This CDR3 is 17 amino acids long. This chain's CDR3 is CASSLTKVRGRDTEAFF.

This sequence joins TRBV20-1 and TRBJ1-3. The CDR3 is made up of 14 amino acids. The germline gives CDR1 DFQATT, CDR2 SNEGSKA (reference sequence). CDR3 sequence reads: CSVVQGPSGNTIYF.